This TCR beta chain was sequenced for a study of OX40 agonist ivuxolimab in advanced cancers. Looking at the study overall: Hepatocellular carcinoma, melanoma, renal cell or head and neck cancer was diagnosed in the dose-escalation patients.

Assay: immunoSEQ multiplex PCR; the TCRdb copy retains only in-frame clones and omits some. The repertoire holds some 80,000 clones, with approximately 84% as singletons. V gave up 2 bases and J gave up 5 bases, with 7 bases separating them. In germline, CDR1 is KGHSH, CDR2 LQKENI. The CDR3 sequence is 13 residues long. This chain connects TRBV18 to TRBJ1-5; D gene ambiguous. This receptor was taken from an adult with an advanced solid tumor such as melanoma, head and neck, liver or kidney cancer. Sequencing was performed on CD4+ or CD8+ T cells sorted from blood, taken in a trial of the OX40 agonist ivuxolimab. CDR3 nucleotide sequence: TGTGCCAGCTCACCAGGGGAATATCAGCCCCAGCATTTT. This codes for CASSPGEYQPQHF. The full variable domain, with the rest looked up from reference TRBV18 and TRBJ1-5, is NAGVMQNPRHLVRRRGQEARLRCSPMKGHSHVYWYRQLPEEGLKFMVYLQKENIIDESGMPKERFSAEFPKEGPSILRIQQVVRGDSAAYFCASSPGEYQPQHFGDGTRLSIL.